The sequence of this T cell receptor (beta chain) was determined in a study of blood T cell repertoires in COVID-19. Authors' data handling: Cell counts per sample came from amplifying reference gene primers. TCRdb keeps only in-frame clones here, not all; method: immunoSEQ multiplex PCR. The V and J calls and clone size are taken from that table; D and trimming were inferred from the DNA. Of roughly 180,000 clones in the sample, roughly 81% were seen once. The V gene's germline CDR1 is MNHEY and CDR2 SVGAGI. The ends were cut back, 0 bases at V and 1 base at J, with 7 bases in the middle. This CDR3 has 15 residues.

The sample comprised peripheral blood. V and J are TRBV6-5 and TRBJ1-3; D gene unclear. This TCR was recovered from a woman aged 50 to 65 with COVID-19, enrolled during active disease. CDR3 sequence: CASSYSAISGNTIYF. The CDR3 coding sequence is TGTGCCAGCAGTTACTCGGCCATTTCTGGAAACACCATATATTTT.